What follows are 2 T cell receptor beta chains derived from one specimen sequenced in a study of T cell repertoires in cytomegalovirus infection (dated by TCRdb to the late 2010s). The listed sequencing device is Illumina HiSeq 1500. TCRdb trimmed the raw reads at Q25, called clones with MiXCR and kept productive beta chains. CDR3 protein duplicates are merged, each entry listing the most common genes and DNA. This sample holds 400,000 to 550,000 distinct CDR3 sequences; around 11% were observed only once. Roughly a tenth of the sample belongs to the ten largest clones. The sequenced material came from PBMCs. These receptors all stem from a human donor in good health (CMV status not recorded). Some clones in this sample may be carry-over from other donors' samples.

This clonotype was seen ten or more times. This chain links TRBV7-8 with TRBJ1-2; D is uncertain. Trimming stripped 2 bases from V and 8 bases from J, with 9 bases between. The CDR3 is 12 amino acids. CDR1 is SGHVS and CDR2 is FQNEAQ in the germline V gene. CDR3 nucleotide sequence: TGTGCCAGCAGCTTATGGGTCGGAGGCTACACCTTC. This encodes CASSLWVGGYTF.

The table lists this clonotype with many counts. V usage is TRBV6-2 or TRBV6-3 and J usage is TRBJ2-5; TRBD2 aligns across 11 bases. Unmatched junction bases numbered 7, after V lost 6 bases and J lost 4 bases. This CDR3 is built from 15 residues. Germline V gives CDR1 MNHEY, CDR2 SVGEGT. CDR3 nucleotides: TGTGCCAGCAGGGATAGCGGGAGGGCCTTAGAGACCCAGTACTTC. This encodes CASRDSGRALETQYF.